This T cell receptor beta chain was recorded in a study of blood T cell repertoires in COVID-19. Study-wide context: COVID-19 samples collected from the United States, Italy and Spain covered acute and convalescent phases. T cells, B-cell-depleted T cells, or PBMCs provided the cDNA or gDNA that served as material.

CDR1 and CDR2 from the germline V gene are SGHTA and FQGNSA. The CDR3 loop spans 16 amino acids. After removal of 2 bases from V and 1 base from J, the junction contained 2 bases not matched to a gene. Generated by immunoSEQ multiplex PCR, the TCRdb table keeps only in-frame clones and is missing some. Of fewer than 350,000 clones in the sample, 88% were seen once. V is TRBV7-2 and J is TRBJ2-2; 9 nucleotides align to TRBD2. The receptor's source is a man in his late teens or twenties with active or convalescent COVID-19. Sequencing was performed on peripheral blood. The DNA of the CDR3 is TGTGCCAGCAGCTTACGTAGCGGGGGGAACACCGGGGAGCTGTTTTTT. Translating gives CASSLRSGGNTGELFF.